Listed below are T cell receptor beta chains from one sample, sequenced in a study of shared clonotypes between healthy human individuals. The protocol was immunoSEQ multiplex PCR, while the TCRdb copy is restricted to in-frame clones and leaves out a portion. Of about 2,500,000 clones listed, around 90% are singletons. The sequenced sample consisted of naive CD4+ T cells sorted from blood. The receptors derive from a man in his late teens or twenties in good health. Both conserved end residues are part of each CDR3. The D gene is left open where the match is weak. Not all rows give a size; the values are once, few, many and, for expanded clones, a class.

TRBV5-8,TRBD1,-,TRBJ1-2,CASSLGTGGTVYGYTF,TGTGCCAGCAGCTTGGGGACAGGGGGCACTGTCTATGGCTACACCTTC
TRBV2,TRBD2,-,TRBJ2-7,CASMGQRGYEQYF,TGTGCCAGCATGGGGCAGCGGGGCTACGAGCAGTACTTC
TRBV4-1,-,-,TRBJ2-6,CASSQHADFRPKPSGANVLTF,TGCGCCAGCAGCCAGCACGCTGATTTTCGGCCGAAACCGTCTGGGGCCAACGTCCTGACTTTC
TRBV2,TRBD1,-,TRBJ2-7,CASKEGQGGTYEQYF,TGTGCCAGCAAGGAGGGACAGGGAGGGACCTACGAGCAGTACTTC
TRBV5-4,TRBD1,-,TRBJ1-2,CASSSGQGNYGYTF,TGTGCCAGCAGCTCCGGACAGGGCAACTATGGCTACACCTTC
TRBV5-1,-,-,TRBJ1-2,CASSSNLEGYTF,TGCGCCAGCAGCTCAAATTTGGAGGGCTACACCTTC
TRBV5-4,TRBD1,-,TRBJ1-4,CASSARGQANEKLFF,TGTGCCAGCAGTGCGCGAGGACAGGCTAATGAAAAACTGTTTTTT
TRBV10-3,TRBD2,-,TRBJ2-1,CAIASGSSYNEQFF,TGTGCCATCGCTAGCGGGAGCTCCTACAATGAGCAGTTCTTC
TRBV7-9,-,-,TRBJ1-1,CASSSNRVPTEAFF,TGTGCCAGCAGCTCAAACAGAGTCCCCACTGAAGCTTTCTTT
TRBV6-5,TRBD1,-,TRBJ1-2,CASSYSTGVYGYTF,TGTGCCAGCAGTTACTCGACAGGGGTCTATGGCTACACCTTC
TRBV19,-,-,TRBJ2-1,CASSRGRSYNEQFF,TGTGCCAGTAGTAGGGGAAGGTCCTACAATGAGCAGTTCTTC
TRBV27,TRBD1,-,TRBJ2-7,CASSFGTGSLYEQYF,TGTGCCAGCAGTTTCGGGACAGGCTCCCTGTACGAGCAGTACTTC
TRBV5-1,TRBD1,-,TRBJ2-1,CASSLAGTGSSHNEQFF,TGCGCCAGCAGCTTGGCAGGGACAGGGTCATCCCACAATGAGCAGTTCTTC
TRBV30,TRBD2,once,TRBJ2-5,CAWSRWAGGETQYF,TGTGCCTGGAGTCGTTGGGCGGGGGGAGAGACCCAGTACTTC
TRBV6-5,-,-,TRBJ1-1,CASSRRKNTEAFF,TGTGCCAGCAGTCGACGAAAGAACACTGAAGCTTTCTTT
TRBV4-3,TRBD1,-,TRBJ2-3,CASSQEWTRGLADTQYF,TGCGCCAGCAGCCAAGAGTGGACCAGGGGGCTCGCAGATACGCAGTATTTT
TRBV2,-,few,TRBJ1-2,CASSEERDYGYTF,TGTGCCAGCAGTGAAGAACGGGACTATGGCTACACCTTC
TRBV11-1,-,-,TRBJ2-5,CASTLGTLSDRFQETQYF,TGTGCCAGCACCTTGGGGACACTGTCCGACCGTTTTCAAGAGACCCAGTACTTC
TRBV5-8,-,-,TRBJ2-1,CASSLQETSYNEQFF,TGTGCCAGCAGCTTGCAGGAAACCTCCTACAATGAGCAGTTCTTC
TRBV10-1,-,-,TRBJ1-1,CATFPGWRGNTEAFF,TGCGCCACTTTTCCTGGGTGGAGGGGTAACACTGAAGCTTTCTTT
TRBV5-1,TRBD2,-,TRBJ2-3,CASSLNPAGVTDTQYF,TGCGCCAGCAGCCTTAACCCAGCGGGGGTCACAGATACGCAGTATTTT
TRBV2,-,once,TRBJ2-7,CASRPTAGQYYEQYF,TGTGCCAGCAGACCTACGGCGGGACAGTACTACGAGCAGTACTTC
TRBV7-9,TRBD1,-,TRBJ1-1,CASSLQGGNTEAFF,TGTGCCAGCAGCTTACAGGGGGGGAACACTGAAGCTTTCTTT
TRBV6-5,TRBD1,-,TRBJ2-1,CASSNQGAPLSFF,TGTGCCAGCAGTAACCAGGGGGCCCCCCTCTCGTTCTTC
TRBV7-9,-,-,TRBJ1-1,CASSLELSAEAFF,TGTGCCAGCAGCTTAGAGTTATCCGCTGAAGCTTTCTTT
TRBV18,TRBD1,-,TRBJ1-6,CASSLGTENNSPLHF,TGTGCCAGCTCACTTGGGACAGAAAATAATTCACCCCTCCACTTT
TRBV2,-,-,TRBJ2-2,CASSEQGGTGELFF,TGTGCCAGCAGTGAACAGGGTGGGACCGGGGAGCTGTTTTTT
TRBV5-1,-,-,TRBJ2-3,CASSLDSSTDTQYF,TGCGCCAGCAGCTTAGATTCTAGCACAGATACGCAGTATTTT
TRBV29-1,-,-,TRBJ2-3,CSVPGTGKTDTQYF,TGCAGCGTACCAGGGACCGGGAAGACAGATACGCAGTATTTT
TRBV19,-,-,TRBJ1-1,CASRGFMNTEAFF,TGTGCCAGTAGAGGGTTTATGAACACTGAAGCTTTCTTT
TRBV5-5,-,once,TRBJ1-4,CASSPPSVGIEKLFF,TGTGCCAGCAGCCCCCCAAGCGTAGGGATTGAAAAACTGTTTTTT
TRBV30,-,once,TRBJ2-1,CAWTTGDSYNEQFF,TGTGCCTGGACCACGGGGGACTCCTACAATGAGCAGTTCTTC
TRBV6-8,TRBD2,once,TRBJ2-7,CASSGTSGRSYEQYF,TGTGCCAGCAGTGGGACTAGCGGCCGCTCCTACGAGCAGTACTTC
TRBV5-1,-,-,TRBJ2-7,CASSFYLSGPYEQYF,TGCGCCAGCAGCTTTTATCTTTCAGGGCCCTACGAGCAGTACTTC